Each of the 19 T cell receptor beta chains below was sequenced from the same sample in a study of cytomegalovirus exposure and HLA in healthy donors. Assay used: immunoSEQ multiplex PCR; TCRdb lists only in-frame clones, some missing. This sample has some 140,000 clones, with approximately 86% found just once. What was sequenced was PBMCs. The receptors come from a man aged 18 to 29 in good health and CMV-seropositive.

The V call is TRBV6-5, the J call TRBJ1-5; 10 bases are a match to TRBD1. The CDR3 totals 15 residues. The J segment lost 5 bases and the V segment lost 4 bases, leaving 5 bases of the junction unmatched. In germline, CDR1 is MNHEY, CDR2 SVGAGI. The chain's CDR3 is CASSSSGTGDQPQHF. The CDR3 nucleotides read TGTGCCAGCAGTTCTTCCGGGACAGGGGATCAGCCCCAGCATTTT.

The chain recombines TRBV7-2 with TRBJ2-7; 8 positions match TRBD2. Trimming cost V 1 base and J 5 bases; bases outside gene matches: 4. In germline, CDR1 is SGHTA, CDR2 FQGNSA. The CDR3 has 14 residues. DNA of the CDR3: TGTGCCAGCAGCTTAGGTAGCGGGGATCACGAGCAGTACTTC. It yields the protein CASSLGSGDHEQYF.

As DNA, the CDR3 is TGCAGCGCGCATCACCTTAGCGGGAGTGGAAATGAGCAGTTCTTC. Translation gives CSAHHLSGSGNEQFF. The chain links TRBV29-1 to TRBJ2-1, with 9 nucleotides matching TRBD2. Germline V gene sequence: CDR1 SQVTM, CDR2 ANQGSEA. The CDR3 sequence is 15 residues long. With V trimmed by 7 bases and J by 7 bases, 14 bases remained unmatched.

The chain joins TRBV2 to TRBJ1-6, with TRBD1 identical over 9 bases. The CDR3 contains 14 residues. Germline V lookup: CDR1 SNHLY, CDR2 FYNNEI. Germline trimming cut 6 bases from V and 8 bases from J; bases unmatched to any gene: 5. The CDR3 spells CASSVDRGDSPLHF. The DNA for the CDR3 is TGTGCCAGCAGCGTTGACAGGGGGGATTCACCCCTCCACTTT.

V and J are TRBV18 and TRBJ2-5; TRBD1 matches at 8 bases. J gave up 2 bases and V 4 bases, and 3 bases lay outside the gene matches. CDR1 and CDR2 (germline): KGHSH, LQKENI. CDR3 size: 14 residues. The DNA of the CDR3 is TGTGCCAGCTCACATGGACAGGGTCAAGAGACCCAGTACTTC. Its protein product is CASSHGQGQETQYF.

This chain connects TRBV7-2 to TRBJ1-2; tentative D call: TRBD1 (5 bases). The germline CDR1 and CDR2 sequences are SGHTA and FQGNSA. Trimming shortened V by 1 base and J by 8 bases, and 14 bases separated the two germline ends. The CDR3 runs to 14 residues. Written as DNA, the CDR3 is TGTGCCAGCAGCTTAGAGCGGGGGACGGGAGGCTACACCTTC. It codes for CASSLERGTGGYTF.

This clone was picked up one time. The chain carries TRBV6-1 and TRBJ2-1; the D gene is possibly TRBD2 (6 bases). The CDR3 consists of 14 residues. The V gene's germline CDR1 is MNHNS and CDR2 SASEGT. V was cut by 10 bases and J by 9 bases, with 22 bases left in between. The CDR3 DNA reads as TGTGCCACCTTTCGGGACTCAGTAAGTAGTGAGCAGTTCTTC. Translated: CATFRDSVSSEQFF.

The gene calls are TRBV7-2 and TRBJ2-3; 7 positions match TRBD1. From germline, CDR1 is SGHTA and CDR2 FQGNSA. After removal of 3 bases from V and 2 bases from J, the junction contained 5 bases not matched to a gene. There are 15 residues in the CDR3. The CDR3 bases are TGTGCCAGCAGCTTTGGGACAGTAATCACAGATACGCAGTATTTT. Its protein product is CASSFGTVITDTQYF.

This rearrangement joins TRBV7-9 to TRBJ1-2; D gene ambiguous. The V end was cut by 5 bases, the J end by 1 base, with 8 bases between. This CDR3 spans 13 amino acids. Per germline, CDR1 SEHNR and CDR2 FQNEAQ (reference sequence). The CDR3 reads CASSPEGNYGYTF. The CDR3 DNA follows: TGTGCCAGCAGCCCGGAGGGTAACTATGGCTACACCTTC.

V usage is TRBV4-3 and J usage is TRBJ2-7; 11 positions match TRBD2. The CDR3 loop spans 15 amino acids. Trimming removed 4 bases from V and 3 bases from J; junction bases left unmatched: 5. Germline-derived CDR1 and CDR2 are LGHNA and YSLEER. CDR3 sequence reads: CASSLGTSGYYEQYF. Written as DNA, the CDR3 is TGCGCCAGCAGCCTCGGGACTAGCGGTTACTACGAGCAGTACTTC.

The V call is TRBV5-6, the J call TRBJ2-7, with D possibly matching TRBD2 (5 bases). The ends were cut back, 1 base at V and 2 bases at J, with 10 bases in the middle. Germline CDR1 is SGHDT and CDR2 is YYEEEE. This CDR3 is built from 14 residues. CDR3 loop: CASSLYGVTYEQYF. The CDR3 region has the DNA TGTGCCAGCAGCTTGTACGGGGTAACCTACGAGCAGTACTTC.

The rearrangement joins TRBV19 to TRBJ2-7, with 8 bases fitting TRBD1. Germline trimming cut 8 bases from V and 6 bases from J; bases unmatched to any gene: 9. The CDR3 totals 13 residues. Germline V gene lookup returns CDR1 LNHDA and CDR2 SQIVND (reference sequence). The CDR3 spells CASGDRGLSEQYF. The CDR3 DNA is TGTGCCAGTGGAGACAGGGGCTTGAGCGAGCAGTACTTC.

The chain is built from TRBV29-1 and TRBJ2-7; 8 bases match TRBD2. Losses at the gene ends were 2 bases for V and 0 bases for J; bases not matched to a gene: 12. The CDR3 covers 17 residues. The germline V gene encodes CDR1 SQVTM and CDR2 ANQGSEA. The CDR3 loop is CSVERRLQAGASYEQYF. The CDR3 bases are TGCAGCGTTGAAAGGCGGCTTCAAGCGGGAGCCTCCTACGAGCAGTACTTC.

This chain uses TRBV6-5 with TRBJ1-2; 7 bases match TRBD1. The CDR3 length is 14 residues. With 6 bases clipped from V and 4 bases from J, the junction kept 8 bases outside the gene matches. Germline CDR1 and CDR2: MNHEY and SVGAGI. In nucleotides, the CDR3 is TGTGCCAGCAGAGATGGACAGGTGACCTATGGCTACACCTTC. This gives the protein CASRDGQVTYGYTF.

The chain joins TRBV2 to TRBJ2-2; 8 nucleotides align to TRBD1. J gave up 5 bases and V 5 bases, and 7 bases lay outside the gene matches. The CDR3 contains 15 residues. Germline V gives CDR1 SNHLY, CDR2 FYNNEI. CDR3 sequence reads: CASSNQGAVTGELFF. In nucleotides, the CDR3 is TGTGCCAGCAGTAACCAGGGGGCTGTTACCGGGGAGCTGTTTTTT.

The table lists this clone with many counts. V is TRBV10-2 and J is TRBJ2-3, with 12 bases that match TRBD2. The V and J ends lost 8 bases and 3 bases, in that order; junction bases with no gene match: 6. This CDR3 region has 15 residues. In germline, CDR1 is WSHSY, CDR2 SAAADI. The CDR3: CASGRGLAGTDTQYF. CDR3 nucleotides: TGCGCCAGCGGTCGAGGACTAGCGGGAACAGATACGCAGTATTTT.

V is TRBV27 and J is TRBJ2-2, with 13 bases fitting TRBD2. Germline lookup yields CDR1 MNHEY and CDR2 SMNVEV (reference sequence). V shed 5 bases and J 8 bases; nucleotides not matched to a gene: 8. The CDR3 length is 16 residues. CDR3 region: CASSPGLAGVVGELFF. In DNA, the CDR3 is TGTGCCAGCAGTCCAGGACTAGCGGGGGTGGTTGGGGAGCTGTTTTTT.

The chain employs TRBV19 and TRBJ2-5, with unresolved D. V lost 6 bases and J 5 bases, leaving 16 bases between the germline ends. The germline V gene has CDR1 LNHDA and CDR2 SQIVND (reference sequence). There are 14 residues in the CDR3. The CDR3 DNA is TGTGCCAGTAGCATCGGTCCCTCCCCGGAGACCCAGTACTTC. The encoded protein is CASSIGPSPETQYF.

This chain links TRBV23-1 with TRBJ1-5, with D maybe TRBD1 (6 bases). TRBV23-1 is reported as an ORF; its role is uncertain. V lost 7 bases, J lost 5 bases, and 9 bases lay in between. This CDR3 comprises 12 residues. The CDR3 region is CASTYRDQPQHF. DNA for the CDR3: TGCGCCAGCACTTACAGGGATCAGCCCCAGCATTTT.